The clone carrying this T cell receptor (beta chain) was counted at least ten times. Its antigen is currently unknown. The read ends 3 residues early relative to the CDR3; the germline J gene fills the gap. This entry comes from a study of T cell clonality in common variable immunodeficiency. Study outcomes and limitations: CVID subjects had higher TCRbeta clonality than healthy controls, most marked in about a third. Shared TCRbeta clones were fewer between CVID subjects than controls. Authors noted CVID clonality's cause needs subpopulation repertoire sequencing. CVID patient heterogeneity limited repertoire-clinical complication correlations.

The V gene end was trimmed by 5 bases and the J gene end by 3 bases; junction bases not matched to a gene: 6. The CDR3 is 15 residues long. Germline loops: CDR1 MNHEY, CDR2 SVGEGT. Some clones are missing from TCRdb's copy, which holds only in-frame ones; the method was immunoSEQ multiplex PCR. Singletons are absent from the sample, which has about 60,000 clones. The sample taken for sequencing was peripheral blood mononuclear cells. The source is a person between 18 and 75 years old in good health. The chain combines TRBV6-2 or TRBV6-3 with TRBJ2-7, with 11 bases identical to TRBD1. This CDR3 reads CASSPTGTGGYEQYF. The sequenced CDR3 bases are TGTGCCAGCAGTCCCACCGGGACAGGGGGCTACGAG.